Sequencing of this TCR beta chain was carried out in a study of patients and donors after allogeneic stem cell transplantation. Via MiXCR, TCRdb re-called the RT-PCR reads, giving one row per CDR3 protein. The table includes a few hundred thousand distinct CDR3 sequences, around two fifths detected once. Germline V gene lookup returns CDR1 SGHKS and CDR2 YYEKEE (reference sequence). The CDR3 loop spans 16 amino acids. V shed 2 bases, J shed 2 bases, and the junction held 7 bases outside the gene matches. This clonotype was sampled from a human donor who was either an allogeneic HSCT recipient or a stem cell or donor lymphocyte infusion donor (not recorded which). It is not recorded whose cells these are; they may come from a transplant donor. The chain combines TRBV5-5 with TRBJ2-3; 8 positions agree with TRBD2. Sequenced material: blood, either unsorted or a sorted T cell fraction (not recorded which). CDR3 DNA sequence: TGTGCCAGCAGCTTAACGGTAGCGGGGAACACAGATACGCAGTATTTT. Amino acids: CASSLTVAGNTDTQYF. The full variable domain, in which reference TRBV5-5 and TRBJ2-3 provide the parts outside the CDR3, is DAGVTQSPTHLIKTRGQQVTLRCSPISGHKSVSWYQQVLGQGPQFIFQYYEKEERGRGNFPDRFSARQFPNYSSELNVNALLLGDSALYLCASSLTVAGNTDTQYFGPGTRLTVL.